The clone carrying this T cell receptor (beta chain) was observed a few times. Its antigen is currently unknown. This entry comes from a study of regulatory T cells in long-lasting Graves disease. Study outcomes and limitations: Thyroid tissue was not studied; only peripheral blood was.

According to the study, TCR beta libraries were built with iRepertoire HTBI primers and CDR3-region Arm-PCR. In the study's own analysis: Sequenced samples collectively carried roughly 63 TRBV and around 15 TRBJ segments. TCRdb called the multiplex PCR reads again in MiXCR, with one record for every CDR3 protein. The V and J calls shown here were made by TCRdb, not taken from the authors' results. Of 450,000 to 600,000 distinct CDR3 sequences listed, roughly 17% are singletons. The CDR3 has 15 amino acids. V lost 5 bases and J 4 bases, leaving 17 bases between the germline ends. Time point meaning: newly diagnosed GD, antithyroid drugs for less than 3 months. PBMC RNA was the source of the TCR library. EDTA tubes were used for drawing roughly 9 milliliters of peripheral blood. The same sample was also used in a study of T cells in Graves' hyperthyroidism and ophthalmopathy. That work contributes: HTBI primers were used for first-round RT-PCR of the TCR CDR3.

The sequence was collected from a man in his forties or fifties with Graves disease. The gene calls are TRBV12-3 or TRBV12-4 and TRBJ1-1, with D maybe TRBD1 (5 bases). Material: peripheral blood mononuclear cells (PBMCs), obtained at new diagnosis, from a patient treated with antithyroid drugs. The CDR3 region is CASSTYRRSGTEAFF. In nucleotides, the CDR3 is TGTGCCAGCAGTACATACAGGCGGTCGGGCACTGAAGCTTTCTTT.